This T cell receptor (beta chain) was retrieved from a study of immune cell composition in non-small cell lung cancer. Worth noting for this clone: What it binds is unknown.

Study-level points and caveats: Tumour-associated clones >0.5% occurred in around 35% of adenocarcinomas, under 85% of squamous.

Clones were read by immunoSEQ multiplex PCR, and TCRdb kept only the in-frame ones, dropping some. This table has a few thousand clones, about 80% appearing once. Sequencing was done on a sample of lung tumor tissue. The TCR comes from a human donor with non-small cell lung cancer.

This CDR3 reads CASSGGLAGESLGLNNLNYF. The CDR3 DNA sequence: TGTGCCAGCAGTGGGGGACTAGCGGGGGAATCCTTAGGATTGAATAACCTTAATTATTTT. The V and J genes are TRBV28 and TRBJ2-3; 14 nucleotides align to TRBD2. In germline, CDR1 is MDHEN, CDR2 SYDVKM. The CDR3 covers 20 residues. Trimming took 5 bases from V and 15 from J; bases not matched to a gene: 28.